This TCR beta chain is drawn from a study of T cell responses to AZD1222 COVID-19 vaccine. There are 15 residues in the CDR3. V dropped 4 bases and J dropped 6; count of bases not matched to a gene: 5. Looked up from germline, CDR1 is SGHNT and CDR2 is YENEEA. As for this clone: Its antigen is as yet unknown.

TCRdb keeps only in-frame clones here, not all; method: immunoSEQ multiplex PCR. The sample consists of roughly 140,000 clones, around 89% of them appearing once. Findings and caveats of the study: Just six people given AZD1222 tested seropositive at baseline. Unmutated variant regions are reportedly targeted by nearly half of spike-specific TCRs. Donors were mostly white British, more females; clonal diversity possibly underestimated.

The starting material was peripheral blood, obtained on day 0 of MenACWY control vaccination. The sequence was collected from an adult in good health. The chain carries TRBV11-3 and TRBJ2-1, with 11 bases matching TRBD1. This CDR3 reads CASSSGTGGLNEQFF. CDR3 DNA: TGTGCCAGCAGCTCGGGGACAGGGGGACTCAATGAGCAGTTCTTC.